The clone carrying this TCR beta chain came up once. Its antigen is as yet unknown. The table came from immunoSEQ multiplex PCR; TCRdb's copy has only in-frame clones and leaves some out. The top ten hold approximately 0.45% of the sample, which has roughly 80,000 clones, roughly 80% seen once. The sample comes from a study of T cell clones after liver transplantation. Study at large: Standard immunosuppression, with no induction, continued until 12-24 months after transplant. Blood was drawn pre-transplant, before withdrawal, and after full or failed withdrawal.

V dropped 3 bases and J dropped 2 bases, with 16 bases sitting between them. Germline-derived CDR1 and CDR2 are LNHDA and SQIVND (reference sequence). This CDR3 is built from 17 residues. Overall study findings and caveats: Low donor cell numbers restricted donor-reactive repertoire measurement in two subjects.

CD3+CD4+ and CD3+CD8+ cells were FACS-sorted from thawed unstimulated PBMCs. V usage is TRBV19 and J usage is TRBJ2-2, with D perhaps matching TRBD1 (5 bases). The source is a human patient who received a liver transplant. Some T cells could come from the graft donor. Specimen: CD4+ T cells from blood, collected about 46 months after liver transplant. In nucleotides, the CDR3 is TGTGCCAGTAGTATGTTGATTGGGCAGGGAAACACCGGGGAGCTGTTTTTT. Amino acids: CASSMLIGQGNTGELFF. Combining the CDR3 with reference TRBV19 and TRBJ2-2 gives the whole variable domain DGGITQSPKYLFRKEGQNVTLSCEQNLNHDAMYWYRQDPGQGLRLIYYSQIVNDFQKGDIAEGYSVSREKKESFPLTVTSAQKNPTAFYLCASSMLIGQGNTGELFFGEGSRLTVL.